The source of this TCR beta chain is a study of cytomegalovirus exposure and HLA in healthy donors. General observations from the study: Researchers counted 164 TCR beta chains as cytomegalovirus-associated.

As concerns this clone: As yet, its antigen is unknown.

Per germline, CDR1 MGHRA and CDR2 YSYEKL. The CDR3 runs 15 residues. Deletions cut 2 bases from V and 7 bases from J, with 17 bases between. The PCR made use of 60 Vbeta and 13 Jbeta primers. Sequencing used immunoSEQ multiplex PCR; TCRdb keeps in-frame clones, though not all of them. Of approximately 70,000 clones listed, around 80% are singletons. The sample taken for sequencing was PBMCs. The V gene is TRBV4-1, the J gene TRBJ2-5, with D possibly TRBD2 on 5 matching bases. The TCR originated in a man aged 50 to 60 in good health and CMV-seronegative. The CDR3 loop reads CASSQFGLTPGTQYF. DNA of the CDR3: TGCGCCAGCAGCCAATTCGGACTGACCCCCGGGACCCAGTACTTC.